This T cell receptor beta chain came from a study of graft-versus-host responses after intestinal transplantation. Study conclusions and caveats: Patients with graft-donor T cell macrochimerism had high graft-versus-host to host-versus-graft clonal ratios in allografts. Association was observed between peak circulating GvH clone levels and early post-transplant HvG declines.

CDR1 and CDR2 (germline): MNHNS, SASEGT. The CDR3 totals 15 residues. The trim removed 6 bases at V and 1 base at J, leaving 3 bases unmatched. This clone was observed once. Its matching antigen is unknown. Using immunoSEQ multiplex PCR, the repertoire was profiled, and TCRdb retains in-frame clones only, with some absent. The profile covers approximately 130,000 clones, with 90% to 95% appearing a single time and over 0.15% taken by the ten largest. The sequence was collected from a human donor who received an intestinal transplant. The gene calls are TRBV6-1 and TRBJ1-6; TRBD1 matches at 7 bases. This specimen consisted of unstimulated CD4+ T cells sorted from spleen or lymph node cells, obtained before intestinal transplant. Here the CDR3 DNA reads TGTGCCAGCAGAGAACAGGGGTCCTATAATTCACCCCTCCACTTT. Protein sequence: CASREQGSYNSPLHF.